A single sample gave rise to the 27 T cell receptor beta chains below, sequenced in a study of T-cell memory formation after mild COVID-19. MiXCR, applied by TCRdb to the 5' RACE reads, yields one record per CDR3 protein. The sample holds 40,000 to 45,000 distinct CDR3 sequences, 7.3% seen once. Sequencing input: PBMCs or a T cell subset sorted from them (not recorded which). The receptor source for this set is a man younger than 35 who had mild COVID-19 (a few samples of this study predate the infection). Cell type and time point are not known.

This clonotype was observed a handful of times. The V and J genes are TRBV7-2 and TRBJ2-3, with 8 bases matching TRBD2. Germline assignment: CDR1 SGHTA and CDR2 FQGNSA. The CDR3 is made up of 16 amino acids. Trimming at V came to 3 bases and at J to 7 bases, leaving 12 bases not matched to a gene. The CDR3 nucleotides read TGTGCCAGCAGCTTCGGGGGGGAGCAGGGAAAGAATACGCAGTATTTT. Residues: CASSFGGEQGKNTQYF.

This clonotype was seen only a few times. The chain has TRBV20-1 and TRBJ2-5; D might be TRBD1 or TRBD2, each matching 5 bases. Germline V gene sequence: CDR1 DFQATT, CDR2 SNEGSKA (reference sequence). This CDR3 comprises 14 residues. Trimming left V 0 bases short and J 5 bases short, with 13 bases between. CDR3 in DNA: TGCAGTGCTAGAGAGCGGACTTGGGGGGAGACCCAGTACTTC. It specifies CSARERTWGETQYF.

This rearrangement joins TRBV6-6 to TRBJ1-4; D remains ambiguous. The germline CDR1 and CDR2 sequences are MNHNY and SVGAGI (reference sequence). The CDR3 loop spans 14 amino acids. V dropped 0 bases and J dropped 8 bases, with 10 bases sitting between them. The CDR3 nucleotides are TGTGCCAGCAGTTACTCGGAGGGTGCGGAAAAACTGTTTTTT. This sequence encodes CASSYSEGAEKLFF.

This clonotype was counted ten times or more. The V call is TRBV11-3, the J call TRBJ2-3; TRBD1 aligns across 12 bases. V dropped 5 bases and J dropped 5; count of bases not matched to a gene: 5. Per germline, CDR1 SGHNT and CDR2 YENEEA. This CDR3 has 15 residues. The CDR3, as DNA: TGTGCCAGCAGCCCGGGACAGGGGGCCGTAGATACGCAGTATTTT. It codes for CASSPGQGAVDTQYF. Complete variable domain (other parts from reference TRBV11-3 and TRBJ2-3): EAGVVQSPRYKIIEKKQPVAFWCNPISGHNTLYWYLQNLGQGPELLIRYENEEAVDDSQLPKDRFSAERLKGVDSTLKIQPAELGDSAVYLCASSPGQGAVDTQYFGPGTRLTVL.

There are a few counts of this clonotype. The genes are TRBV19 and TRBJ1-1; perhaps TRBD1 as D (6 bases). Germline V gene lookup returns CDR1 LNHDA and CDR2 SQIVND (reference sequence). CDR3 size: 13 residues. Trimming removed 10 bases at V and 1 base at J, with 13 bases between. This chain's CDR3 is CATSIGGNTEAFF. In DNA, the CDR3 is TGTGCCACCAGTATAGGGGGGAACACTGAAGCTTTCTTT.

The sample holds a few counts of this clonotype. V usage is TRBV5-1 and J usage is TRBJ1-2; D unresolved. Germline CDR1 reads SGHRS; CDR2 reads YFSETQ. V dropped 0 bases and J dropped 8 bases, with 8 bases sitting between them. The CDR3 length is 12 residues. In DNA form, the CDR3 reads TGCGCCAGCAGCTTGGGTTTGCGGGGCTACACCTTC. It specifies CASSLGLRGYTF.

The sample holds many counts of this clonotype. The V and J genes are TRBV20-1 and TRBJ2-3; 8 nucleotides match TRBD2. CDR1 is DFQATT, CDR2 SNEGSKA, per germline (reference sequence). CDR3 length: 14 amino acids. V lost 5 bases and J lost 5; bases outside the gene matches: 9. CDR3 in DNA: TGCAGTGCTTATTTCCGGGGGGGTGAAGATACGCAGTATTTT. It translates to CSAYFRGGEDTQYF.

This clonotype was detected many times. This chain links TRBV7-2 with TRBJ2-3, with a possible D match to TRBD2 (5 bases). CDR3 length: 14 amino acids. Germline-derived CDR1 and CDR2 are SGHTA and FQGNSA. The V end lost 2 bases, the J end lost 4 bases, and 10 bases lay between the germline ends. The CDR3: CASSLRRSPDTQYF. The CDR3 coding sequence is TGTGCCAGCAGCTTAAGGAGGTCGCCAGATACGCAGTATTTT. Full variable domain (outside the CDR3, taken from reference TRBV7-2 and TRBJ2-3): GAGVSQSPSNKVTEKGKDVELRCDPISGHTALYWYRQSLGQGLEFLIYFQGNSAPDKSGLPSDRFSAERTGGSVSTLTIQRTQQEDSAVYLCASSLRRSPDTQYFGPGTRLTVL.

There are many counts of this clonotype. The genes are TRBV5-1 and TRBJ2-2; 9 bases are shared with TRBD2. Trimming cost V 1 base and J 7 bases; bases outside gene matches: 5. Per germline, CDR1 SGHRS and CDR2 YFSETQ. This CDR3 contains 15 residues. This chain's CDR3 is CASSLTTSGVGELFF. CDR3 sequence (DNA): TGCGCCAGCAGCTTGACGACTAGCGGTGTCGGGGAGCTGTTTTTT.

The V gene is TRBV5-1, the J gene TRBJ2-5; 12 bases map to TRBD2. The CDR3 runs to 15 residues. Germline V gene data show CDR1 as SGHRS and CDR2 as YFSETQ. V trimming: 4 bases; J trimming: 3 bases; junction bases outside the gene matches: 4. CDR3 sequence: CASSRRTSGEETQYF. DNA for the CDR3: TGCGCCAGCAGCAGACGGACTAGCGGGGAAGAGACCCAGTACTTC.

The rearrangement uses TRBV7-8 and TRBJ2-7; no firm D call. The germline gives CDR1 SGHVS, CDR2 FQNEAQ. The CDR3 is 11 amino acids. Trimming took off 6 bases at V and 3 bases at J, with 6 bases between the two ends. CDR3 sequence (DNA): TGTGCCAGCAGTTCAGACTACGAGCAGTACTTC. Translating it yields CASSSDYEQYF.

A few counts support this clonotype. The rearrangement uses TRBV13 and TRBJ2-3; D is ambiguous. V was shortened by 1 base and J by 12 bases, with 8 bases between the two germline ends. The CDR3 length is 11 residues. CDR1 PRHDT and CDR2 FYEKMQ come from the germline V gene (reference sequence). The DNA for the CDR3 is TGTGCCAGCAGCTTAGCTAGTTTCCAGTATTTT. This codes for CASSLASFQYF.

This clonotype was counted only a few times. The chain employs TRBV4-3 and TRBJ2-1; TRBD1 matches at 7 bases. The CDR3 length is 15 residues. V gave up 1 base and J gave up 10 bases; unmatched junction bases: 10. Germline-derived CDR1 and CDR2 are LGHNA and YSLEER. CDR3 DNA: TGCGCCAGCAGCCAAGCTGGGCAGGGGGTGCTAGAGCAGTTCTTC. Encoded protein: CASSQAGQGVLEQFF.

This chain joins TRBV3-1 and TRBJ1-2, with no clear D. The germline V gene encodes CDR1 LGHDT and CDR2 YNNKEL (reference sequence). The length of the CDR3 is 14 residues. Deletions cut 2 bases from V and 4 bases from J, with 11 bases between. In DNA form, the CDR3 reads TGTGCCAGCAGCCAACGGGGAATTGGCTATGGCTACACCTTC. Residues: CASSQRGIGYGYTF.

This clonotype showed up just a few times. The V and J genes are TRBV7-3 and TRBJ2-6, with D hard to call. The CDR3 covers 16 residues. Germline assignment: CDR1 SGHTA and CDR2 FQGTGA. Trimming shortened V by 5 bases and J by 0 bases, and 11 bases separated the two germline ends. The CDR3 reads CASSKLPGSGANVLTF. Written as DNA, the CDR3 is TGTGCCAGCAGCAAATTACCGGGCTCTGGGGCCAACGTCCTGACTTTC.

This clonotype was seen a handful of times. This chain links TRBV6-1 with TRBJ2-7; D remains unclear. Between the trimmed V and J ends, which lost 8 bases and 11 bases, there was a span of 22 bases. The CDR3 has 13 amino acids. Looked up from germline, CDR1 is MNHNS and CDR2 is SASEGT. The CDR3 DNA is TGTGCCAGCGTGGCCCCCTTTGGCCCCAGGAAGTACGTC. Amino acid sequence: CASVAPFGPRKYV.

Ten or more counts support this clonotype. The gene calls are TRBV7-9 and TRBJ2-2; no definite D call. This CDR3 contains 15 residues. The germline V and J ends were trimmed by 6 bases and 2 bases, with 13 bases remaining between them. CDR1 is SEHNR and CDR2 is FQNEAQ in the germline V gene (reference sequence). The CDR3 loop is CASRRRVSNTGELFF. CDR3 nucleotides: TGTGCCAGCAGGCGAAGGGTTTCCAACACCGGGGAGCTGTTTTTT.

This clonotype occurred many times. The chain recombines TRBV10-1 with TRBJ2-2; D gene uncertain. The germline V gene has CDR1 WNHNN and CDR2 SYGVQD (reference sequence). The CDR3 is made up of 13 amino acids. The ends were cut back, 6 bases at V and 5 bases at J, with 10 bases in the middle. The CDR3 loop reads CASSSSWTGELFF. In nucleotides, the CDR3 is TGCGCCAGCAGCTCCAGTTGGACCGGGGAGCTGTTTTTT.

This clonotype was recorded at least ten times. In nucleotides, the CDR3 is TGTGCCAGCAGTTACCTGGACAGCAATCAGCCCCAGCATTTT. Its protein is CASSYLDSNQPQHF. V usage is TRBV6-2 or TRBV6-3 and J usage is TRBJ1-5; D unclear. V was clipped by 2 bases and J by 1 base, with 6 bases between them. The CDR3 loop spans 14 amino acids. Germline CDR1 is MNHEY and CDR2 is SVGEGT.

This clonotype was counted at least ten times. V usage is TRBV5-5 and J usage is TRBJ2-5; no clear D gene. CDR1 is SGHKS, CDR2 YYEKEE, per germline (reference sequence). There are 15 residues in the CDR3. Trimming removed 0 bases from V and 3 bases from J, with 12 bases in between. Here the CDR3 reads CASSLGFGWKETQYF. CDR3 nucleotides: TGTGCCAGCAGCTTGGGGTTTGGGTGGAAAGAGACCCAGTACTTC.

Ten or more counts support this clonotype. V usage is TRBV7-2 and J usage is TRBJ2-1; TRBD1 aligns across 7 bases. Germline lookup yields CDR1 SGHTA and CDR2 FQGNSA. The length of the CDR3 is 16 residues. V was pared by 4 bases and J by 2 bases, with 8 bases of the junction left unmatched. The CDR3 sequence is CASSYPRQGAYNEQFF. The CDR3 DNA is TGTGCCAGCAGCTACCCCCGGCAGGGGGCCTACAATGAGCAGTTCTTC.

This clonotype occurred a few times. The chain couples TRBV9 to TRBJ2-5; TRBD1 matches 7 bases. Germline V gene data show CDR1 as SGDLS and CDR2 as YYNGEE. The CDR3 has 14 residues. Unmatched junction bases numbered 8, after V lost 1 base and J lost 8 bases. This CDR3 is CASSVWQGDETQYF. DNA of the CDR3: TGTGCCAGCAGCGTATGGCAGGGGGATGAAACCCAGTACTTC.

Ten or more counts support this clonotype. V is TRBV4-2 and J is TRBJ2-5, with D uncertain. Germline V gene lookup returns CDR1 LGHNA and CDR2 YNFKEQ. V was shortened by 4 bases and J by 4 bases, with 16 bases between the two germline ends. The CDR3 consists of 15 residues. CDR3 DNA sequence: TGTGCCAGCAGCCCCTCGATGGGGTCTACAGAGACCCAGTACTTC. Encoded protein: CASSPSMGSTETQYF.

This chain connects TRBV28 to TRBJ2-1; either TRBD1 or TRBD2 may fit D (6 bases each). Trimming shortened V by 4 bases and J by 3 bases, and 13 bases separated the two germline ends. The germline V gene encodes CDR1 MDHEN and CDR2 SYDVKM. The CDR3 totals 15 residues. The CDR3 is CASSSQGRGYNEQFF. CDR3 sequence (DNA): TGTGCCAGCAGTTCCCAGGGGCGGGGCTACAATGAGCAGTTCTTC. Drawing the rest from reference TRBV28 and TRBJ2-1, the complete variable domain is DVKVTQSSRYLVKRTGEKVFLECVQDMDHENMFWYRQDPGLGLRLIYFSYDVKMKEKGDIPEGYSVSREKKERFSLILESASTNQTSMYLCASSSQGRGYNEQFFGPGTRLTVL.

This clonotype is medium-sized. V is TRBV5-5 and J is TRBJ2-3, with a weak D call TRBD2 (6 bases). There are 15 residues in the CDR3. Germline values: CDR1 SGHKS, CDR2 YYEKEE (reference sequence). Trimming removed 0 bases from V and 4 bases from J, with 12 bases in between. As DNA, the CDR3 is TGTGCCAGCAGCTTGGTCAGCGGGTCCGCAGATACGCAGTATTTT. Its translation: CASSLVSGSADTQYF.

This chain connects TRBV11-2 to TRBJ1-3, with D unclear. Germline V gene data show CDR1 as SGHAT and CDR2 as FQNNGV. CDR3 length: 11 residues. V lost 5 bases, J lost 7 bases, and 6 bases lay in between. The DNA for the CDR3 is TGTGCCAGCAGCGCCGGTAACACCATATATTTT. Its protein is CASSAGNTIYF.

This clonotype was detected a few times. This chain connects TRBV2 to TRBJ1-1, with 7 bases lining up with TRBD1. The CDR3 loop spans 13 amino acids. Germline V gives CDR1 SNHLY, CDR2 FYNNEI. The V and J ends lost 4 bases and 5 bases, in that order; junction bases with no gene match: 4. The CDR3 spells CASSATGKTEAFF. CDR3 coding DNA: TGTGCCAGCAGTGCGACAGGGAAGACTGAAGCTTTCTTT.